This T cell receptor (beta chain) was obtained from a study of human T cells and chemical hapten exposure. Time point noted: patch test 2, 6 weeks after DPC sensitization. The sample's treatment: therapeutic diphenylcyclopropenone sensitization with weekly scalp DPC. Trimming stripped 1 base from V and 0 bases from J, with 10 bases between. The CDR3 sequence is 16 residues long. CDR1 SGHVS and CDR2 FNYEAQ come from the germline V gene. Each CDR3 protein is one row after TCRdb ran MiXCR on the RACE reads. Among about 380,000 distinct CDR3 sequences listed, around 6% were seen once. This clonotype was observed a handful of times.

This rearrangement joins TRBV7-6 to TRBJ2-4; the D call may be TRBD1 or TRBD2 (5 bases each). This clonotype originated in a woman aged 18-29 years with alopecia areata. Some clones in this sample may be carry-over from other donors' samples. The sample consisted of whole blood, taken in connection with sensitization to the hapten diphenylcyclopropenone (DPC). CDR3 residues: CASSLEPGLAKNIQYF. For the CDR3, the DNA is TGTGCCAGCAGCTTAGAGCCGGGGCTAGCCAAAAACATTCAGTACTTC.